Sequencing of this T cell receptor beta chain was carried out in a study of beta chain features in type 1 diabetes. All of the isolated RNA was reverse transcribed, so expressed TCRB transcripts were sequenced. Stem cell-like memory T cell samples underwent survey-depth immunoSEQ sequencing. They averaged around 1 million reads. This table comes from immunoSEQ multiplex PCR, and its TCRdb copy is limited to in-frame clones, with some not included. Among tens of thousands of clones listed, around 40% were seen once. Regarding the study as a whole: PCR may have favored shorter templates equally in patients and controls. cDNA-based sequencing might over-represent cells highly expressing TCR. For Type 1 diabetes patients, all four CD4+ subsets carried TCRB CDR3s that were moderately but significantly shorter.

This clone appeared a few times. The target antigen is unknown. The V gene end was trimmed by 9 bases and the J gene end by 7 bases; junction bases not matched to a gene: 13. Germline lookup yields CDR1 ENHRY and CDR2 SYGVKD. The CDR3 has 16 residues. The TCR comes from a man younger than 40 with type 1 diabetes. Sequenced: stem cell memory CD4+ T cells from blood. The chain combines TRBV10-3 with TRBJ2-1; 12 bases align to TRBD2. CDR3 amino acids: CAIRGDLAGGKNEQFF. The CDR3 nucleotides read TGTGCCATTCGGGGAGATCTAGCGGGAGGGAAGAATGAGCAGTTCTTC.